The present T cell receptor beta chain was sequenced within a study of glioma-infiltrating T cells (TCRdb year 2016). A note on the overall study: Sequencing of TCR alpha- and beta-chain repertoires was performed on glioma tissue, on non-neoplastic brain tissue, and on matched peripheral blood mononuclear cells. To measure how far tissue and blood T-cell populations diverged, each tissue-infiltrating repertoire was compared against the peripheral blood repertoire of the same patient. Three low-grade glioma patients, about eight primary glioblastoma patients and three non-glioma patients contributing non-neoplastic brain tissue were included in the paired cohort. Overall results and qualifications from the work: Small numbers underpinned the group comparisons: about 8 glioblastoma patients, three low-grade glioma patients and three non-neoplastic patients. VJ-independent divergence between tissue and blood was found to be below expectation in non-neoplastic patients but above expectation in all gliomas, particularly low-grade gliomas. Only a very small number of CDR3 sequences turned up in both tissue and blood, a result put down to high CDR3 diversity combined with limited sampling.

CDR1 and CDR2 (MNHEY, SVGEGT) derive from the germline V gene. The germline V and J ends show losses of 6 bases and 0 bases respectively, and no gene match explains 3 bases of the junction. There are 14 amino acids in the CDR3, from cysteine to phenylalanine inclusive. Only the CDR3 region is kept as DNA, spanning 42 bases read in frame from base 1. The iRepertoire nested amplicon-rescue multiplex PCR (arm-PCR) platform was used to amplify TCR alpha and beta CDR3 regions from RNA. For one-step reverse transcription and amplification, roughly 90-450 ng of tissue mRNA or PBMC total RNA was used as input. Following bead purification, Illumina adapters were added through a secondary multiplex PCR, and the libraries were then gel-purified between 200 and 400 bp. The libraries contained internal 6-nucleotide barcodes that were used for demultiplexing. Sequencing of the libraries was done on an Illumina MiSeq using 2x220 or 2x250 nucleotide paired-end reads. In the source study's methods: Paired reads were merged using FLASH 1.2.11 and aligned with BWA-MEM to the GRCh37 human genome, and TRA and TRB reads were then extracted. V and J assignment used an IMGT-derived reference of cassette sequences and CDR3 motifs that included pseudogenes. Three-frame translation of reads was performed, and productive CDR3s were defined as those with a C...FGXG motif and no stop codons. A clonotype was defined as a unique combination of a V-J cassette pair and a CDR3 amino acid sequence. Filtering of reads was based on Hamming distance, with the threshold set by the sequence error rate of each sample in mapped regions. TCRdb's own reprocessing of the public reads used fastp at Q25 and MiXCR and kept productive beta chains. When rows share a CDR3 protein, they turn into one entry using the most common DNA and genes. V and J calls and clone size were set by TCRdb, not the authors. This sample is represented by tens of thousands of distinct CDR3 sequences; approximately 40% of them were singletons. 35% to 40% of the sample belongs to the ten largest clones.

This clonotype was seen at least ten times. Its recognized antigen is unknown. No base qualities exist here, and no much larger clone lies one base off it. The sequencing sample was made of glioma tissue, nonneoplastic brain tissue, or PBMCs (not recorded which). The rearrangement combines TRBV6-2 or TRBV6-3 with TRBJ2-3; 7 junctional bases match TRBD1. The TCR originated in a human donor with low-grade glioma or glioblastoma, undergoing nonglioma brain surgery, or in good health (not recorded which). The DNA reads TGTGCCAGCAGCAGACAGGGAAGCACAGATACGCAGTATTTT. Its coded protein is CASSRQGSTDTQYF.